What follows describes a single TCR beta chain. Per the authors' pipeline: The authors estimated nucleated cell counts from reference gene primer amplification. Profiled with immunoSEQ multiplex PCR; TCRdb holds only in-frame clones, not every one. V, J and clone size derive from that table, while D and trimming were established from the DNA sequence. The top ten clones hold roughly 8.9% of a sample with over 95,000 clones, around nine tenths of them seen once. This sample is drawn from a study of blood T cell repertoires in COVID-19. Study context: The study drew acute and convalescent COVID-19 samples from the United States, Italy and Spain. T cells, B-cell-depleted T cells, or PBMCs provided the cDNA or gDNA that served as material.

V lost 4 bases and J 3 bases, leaving 17 bases between the germline ends. Germline lookup yields CDR1 SGHDN and CDR2 FVKESK. The CDR3 extends over 16 amino acids. The sequence came from a woman between 70 and 85 years old who had recovered from COVID-19. This chain connects TRBV14 to TRBJ2-3; D may be TRBD2 (6 bases). Sequences were obtained from peripheral blood. DNA of the CDR3: TGTGCCAGCAGCCCCGGAGAGCGGGTGAGGACAGATACGCAGTATTTT. This gives the protein CASSPGERVRTDTQYF.